These 18 T cell receptor beta chains originate from one sample sequenced in a study of cytomegalovirus exposure and HLA in healthy donors. 60 Vbeta and 13 Jbeta primers were used in PCR. Measured with immunoSEQ multiplex PCR; TCRdb has only the in-frame clones, and not every one. The sample has fewer than 100,000 clones. Sequencing was performed on PBMCs. The receptors shown here come from a man aged 50 to 59 in good health and CMV-seronegative.

V gene TRBV28 combines with J gene TRBJ1-4; D unclear. V was shortened by 0 bases and J by 0 bases, with 5 bases between the two germline ends. Germline CDR1 reads MDHEN; CDR2 reads SYDVKM. This CDR3 has 15 amino acids. CDR3 protein: CASSLWSATNEKLFF. In DNA, the CDR3 is TGTGCCAGCAGTTTATGGTCCGCAACTAATGAAAAACTGTTTTTT.

This chain joins TRBV6-5 and TRBJ1-1, with 8 bases that match TRBD1. V gave up 2 bases and J gave up 5 bases; unmatched junction bases: 7. Per the germline V gene, CDR1 is MNHEY and CDR2 is SVGAGI. This CDR3 has 15 amino acids. DNA of the CDR3: TGTGCCAGCAGTTACGAAGGGACAGGTGGAACTGAAGCTTTCTTT. Protein: CASSYEGTGGTEAFF.

V gene TRBV11-2 combines with J gene TRBJ1-1; tentative D call: TRBD1 (6 bases). Germline V gene sequence: CDR1 SGHAT, CDR2 FQNNGV. This CDR3 contains 13 residues. Trimming pared 4 bases from V and 4 bases from J, leaving 10 bases between. The CDR3 sequence: CASSSQGSTEAFF. CDR3 nucleotide sequence: TGTGCCAGCAGCTCACAGGGTTCCACTGAAGCTTTCTTT. The variable domain in full, completed from reference TRBV11-2 and TRBJ1-1, reads EAGVAQSPRYKIIEKRQSVAFWCNPISGHATLYWYQQILGQGPKLLIQFQNNGVVDDSQLPKDRFSAERLKGVDSTLKIQPAKLEDSAVYLCASSSQGSTEAFFGQGTRLTVV.

The CDR3 here is CASRGTSSGETQYF. CDR3 nucleotides: TGTGCCAGCAGAGGAACGTCTTCAGGGGAGACCCAGTACTTC. The V gene is TRBV2, the J gene TRBJ2-5; a possible D gene is TRBD1 (5 bases). This CDR3 comprises 14 residues. V was pared by 6 bases and J by 5 bases, with 16 bases between. Germline CDR1 is SNHLY and CDR2 is FYNNEI.

V and J are TRBV5-6 and TRBJ1-1; D possibly corresponds to TRBD1 (5 bases). V lost 0 bases, J lost 1 base, and 7 bases lay in between. The CDR3 covers 14 residues. Germline CDR1 reads SGHDT; CDR2 reads YYEEEE. CDR3 nucleotide sequence: TGTGCCAGCAGCTTGGGGACACAGAACACTGAAGCTTTCTTT. This codes for CASSLGTQNTEAFF.

The chain recombines TRBV27 with TRBJ2-3; TRBD1 aligns across 11 bases. The CDR3 length is 16 residues. V shed 5 bases, J shed 7 bases, and the junction held 11 bases outside the gene matches. Germline lookup yields CDR1 MNHEY and CDR2 SMNVEV (reference sequence). The CDR3 DNA is TGTGCCAGCAGTAGGAGGGGACAGGGGGTTATGCATACGCAGTATTTT. It translates to CASSRRGQGVMHTQYF.

Of note for this clone: One end of the junction fails to match germline, which may point to a read error. The rearrangement joins TRBV7-7 to TRBJ2-5; tentative D call: TRBD1 (6 bases). CDR1 and CDR2 (germline): SSHAT, FNYEAQ (reference sequence). CDR3 length: 16 residues. CDR3 residues: CASSLAGGQNQETQYF. The CDR3, as DNA: TGTGCTAGCAGCTTAGCAGGAGGACAGAACCAAGAGACCCAGTACTTC.

The chain is built from TRBV6-5 and TRBJ2-3; TRBD1 matches 8 bases. Trimming cost V 6 bases and J 5 bases; bases outside gene matches: 10. In germline, CDR1 is MNHEY, CDR2 SVGAGI. The CDR3 is 15 amino acids. The CDR3 bases are TGTGCCAGCAGACGGACAGGGAGGTTGAGAGATACGCAGTATTTT. Amino acids: CASRRTGRLRDTQYF.

V is TRBV4-1 and J is TRBJ2-1; D possibly corresponds to TRBD2 (6 bases). The CDR3 is made up of 17 amino acids. Germline lookup yields CDR1 MGHRA and CDR2 YSYEKL. V was pared by 0 bases and J by 2 bases, with 14 bases between. The CDR3 region is CASSQELAPIPYNEQFF. For the CDR3, the DNA is TGCGCCAGCAGCCAAGAGCTAGCGCCTATACCCTACAATGAGCAGTTCTTC.

The rearrangement uses TRBV19 and TRBJ2-7; 7 bases map to TRBD2. After removal of 1 base from V and 3 bases from J, the junction contained 0 bases not matched to a gene. The CDR3 runs to 13 residues. Germline values: CDR1 LNHDA, CDR2 SQIVND (reference sequence). CDR3 region: CASSIGEGYEQYF. The CDR3 DNA follows: TGTGCCAGTAGTATAGGGGAGGGCTACGAGCAGTACTTC.

This chain connects TRBV6-1 to TRBJ1-1, with D unclear. V lost 4 bases to trimming and J lost 5 bases, with 11 bases between them. CDR1 is MNHNS, CDR2 SASEGT, per germline. This CDR3 has 13 amino acids. The chain's CDR3 is CASSVGEVTEAFF. The CDR3 DNA reads as TGTGCCAGCAGTGTCGGGGAAGTGACTGAAGCTTTCTTT.

The gene calls are TRBV15 and TRBJ1-4, with unresolved D. Trimming took off 8 bases at V and 7 bases at J, with 11 bases between the two ends. The CDR3 runs to 12 residues. Germline CDR1 is LNHNV and CDR2 is YYDKDF (reference sequence). The CDR3 DNA sequence: TGTGCCACCCGGCGGAGAGGTGAAAAACTGTTTTTT. It specifies CATRRRGEKLFF.

The chain carries TRBV6-4 and TRBJ2-7, with D possibly being TRBD2 (5 bases). V was clipped by 8 bases and J by 8 bases, with 19 bases between them. The CDR3 consists of 13 residues. CDR1 is MRHNA and CDR2 is SNTAGT in the germline V gene. CDR3 sequence (DNA): TGTGCCAGCGGGCAGACTACTGCTACGAAGCAGTACTTC. Encoded protein: CASGQTTATKQYF.

This rearrangement joins TRBV5-5 to TRBJ1-6; 10 nucleotides match TRBD1. CDR1 is SGHKS, CDR2 YYEKEE, per germline (reference sequence). The J segment lost 8 bases and the V segment lost 4 bases, leaving 3 bases of the junction unmatched. This CDR3 is 14 amino acids long. The CDR3 sequence is CASSGGTGDSPLHF. The DNA of the CDR3 is TGTGCCAGCAGCGGCGGGACAGGGGATTCACCCCTCCACTTT. Combining the CDR3 with reference TRBV5-5 and TRBJ1-6 gives the whole variable domain DAGVTQSPTHLIKTRGQQVTLRCSPISGHKSVSWYQQVLGQGPQFIFQYYEKEERGRGNFPDRFSARQFPNYSSELNVNALLLGDSALYLCASSGGTGDSPLHFGNGTRLTVT.

The genes are TRBV18 and TRBJ1-2, with TRBD1 matching 7 bases. V lost 3 bases and J lost 5; bases outside the gene matches: 3. Per the germline V gene, CDR1 is KGHSH and CDR2 is LQKENI. The CDR3 loop spans 13 amino acids. The CDR3 nucleotides read TGTGCCAGCTCACCCGACAGGGTATATGGCTACACCTTC. Translation gives CASSPDRVYGYTF.

The chain is built from TRBV28 and TRBJ1-2, with a tentative D call TRBD1 (5 bases). Germline V CDR1 and CDR2: MDHEN, SYDVKM. Between the trimmed V and J ends, which lost 7 bases and 3 bases, there was a span of 18 bases. The CDR3 is 15 amino acids. The CDR3 DNA follows: TGTGCCAGCAAATTGTCGGGGGGAAACTACTATGGCTACACCTTC. Amino acids: CASKLSGGNYYGYTF.

The genes are TRBV6-5 and TRBJ1-1, with unresolved D. The CDR3 consists of 14 residues. Between the trimmed V and J ends, which lost 7 bases and 0 bases, there was a span of 12 bases. CDR1 MNHEY and CDR2 SVGAGI come from the germline V gene. For the CDR3, the DNA is TGTGCCAGCACGAACTCGGGAATGAACACTGAAGCTTTCTTT. Protein product: CASTNSGMNTEAFF.

The chain recombines TRBV6-6 with TRBJ2-1; TRBD2 agrees at 10 bases. Germline trimming cut 6 bases from V and 4 bases from J; bases unmatched to any gene: 6. CDR1 is MNHNY, CDR2 SVGAGI, per germline (reference sequence). This CDR3 contains 15 residues. Here the CDR3 reads CASSTLAGAYNEQFF. The DNA of the CDR3 is TGTGCCAGCAGCACCCTAGCGGGGGCTTACAATGAGCAGTTCTTC.